Described below is a single T cell receptor (beta chain) sequence and its context. The target antigen is unknown. This CDR3 comprises 13 residues. Germline-derived CDR1 and CDR2 are LNHDA and SQIVND (reference sequence). Preparation of TRB cDNA libraries relied on 5' RACE carrying UMI labels. TCRdb derives one entry per CDR3 protein from the 5' RACE reads, leaving out DNA. This sample's clone table lists 100,000 to 150,000 distinct CDR3 sequences. Within the CD8+ T cell compartment, naive cells were CD45RO-CCR7+CD27+CD95-. The data derive from a study of CXCR3-negative and CXCR3-positive naive CD8 T cells. About the research overall: Every library held about 1.5 +/- 0.3 million TRB reads, and the total came to around 150 million.

The study, taken as a whole, reports: TCR interaction strength was inferred from TRB CDR3 physicochemistry, as CD5 matched across naive subsets. In both naive subsets diversity was comparably high, whereas memory CD8+ cells showed much lower diversity.

The source is a human donor in good health. Some clones in this sample may be carry-over from other donors' samples. V gene TRBV19 combines with J gene TRBJ2-1. The sample was naive CXCR3- CD8+ T cells from blood. Documented subset: CD45RO-CCR7+CD27+CD95- naive CD8+ T cells lacking CXCR3 (TNR3-). The CDR3 sequence is CASSIDGYNEQFF.